The subject of this entry is one T cell receptor beta chain. This receptor's antigen is unknown. Within one base of it there is no much larger clone, and no base qualities were kept. The sample is drawn from a study of blood T cell repertoires in COVID-19 (TCRdb year 2020). In terms of the full investigation: Samples from collaborators originated in the United States, Italy and Spain and spanned both the acute and convalescent phases of COVID-19. A de-identified subject ID, COVID-19 status, age in years and sex were almost always included in the sample metadata. Where available, HLA class I and class II types were taken from metadata supplied by the sample provider and were not determined by assay-based typing. The dataset comprised deeply sampled blood TCRbeta repertoires from subjects exposed to, actively infected with, or recovered from COVID-19. The repertoires were made available in a free public database intended to serve as a resource for research on the immune response to SARS-CoV-2. The material from the prospective study consisted of cDNA or gDNA derived from T cells, B-cell-depleted T cells, or PBMCs. The samples were drawn from the first 160 participants of the ongoing ImmuneRACE study and from over a thousand subjects provided by 6 global collaborators. The paper as a whole reports these results and caveats: The amount of clinical and demographic metadata varied by source and participant and was provided uncurated.

Per the germline V gene (reference sequence), SEHNR is the CDR1 and FQNEAQ is the CDR2. Clipping removes 6 bases from V and 4 bases from J, with 8 as the unmatched junction base count. The CDR3 has 14 amino acids, counting the end cysteine and phenylalanine. Only the CDR3 portion is preserved as DNA: 42 bases, with reading frame beginning at the first base. TCRbeta CDR3 regions were amplified from genomic DNA by means of the immunoSEQ Assay, a bias-controlled multiplex PCR. As for how the authors treated the data: The number of nucleated cells in each sample was estimated by amplification of reference gene primers within the assay. To quantify the absolute abundance of each unique TCRbeta CDR3 rearrangement, sequence reads were collapsed and filtered. Productive Simpson clonality was computed per sample as the square root of Simpson's diversity index over productive rearrangements. TCRdb re-hosts the immuneACCESS table, in-frame sequences only. Its copies lack some clones; in the studies checked, an unresolved V gene accounts for under half of them, and the cause for the rest is not known. The D gene and trimming were derived from the DNA, and the V and J assignments and clone size from that table. The sample table records approximately 150,000 clones; around 84% of these occur just once. The biggest ten clones account for approximately 18% of the sample.

The collaborating institutions used their own protocols to collect whole blood in K2EDTA tubes. Collaborator samples were shipped for TCRbeta analysis as frozen whole blood, isolated PBMCs, or DNA extracted from either sample type. This sequence was found in a woman of 80 years or more with acute or convalescent COVID-19. The source material was peripheral blood. The V and J segments used are TRBV7-9 and TRBJ1-2; 7 middle bases align to TRBD1. The nucleotide sequence reads TGTGCCAGCAGTCCCGCGGGACAGTTCTATGGCTACACCTTC. Translation gives CASSPAGQFYGYTF.